The next 7 T cell receptor beta chains were all read from a single sample in a study of blood T cells in healthy people across ages. PCR was performed a second time for about 6 to 11 cycles using a sample-barcoded 5' primer and a J-beta primer mix. TCRdb re-called the 5' RACE reads through MiXCR, storing one row per CDR3 protein. The table has about 650,000 distinct CDR3 sequences, about 34% seen once; the top ten hold 15%. The sequencing sample was made of blood. These receptors all stem from a woman of 80 years or more in good health.

This chain joins TRBV3-1 and TRBJ2-1, with 7 positions matching TRBD1. Germline V gene lookup returns CDR1 LGHDT and CDR2 YNNKEL (reference sequence). CDR3 size: 15 residues. J lost 5 bases, V lost 4 bases, and 8 bases had no gene match. The CDR3 loop reads CASSPSGTANNEQFF. The CDR3 DNA is TGTGCCAGCAGCCCTTCCGGGACAGCTAACAATGAGCAGTTCTTC.

This clonotype occurred many times. The J gene is TRBJ2-5, the V gene TRBV20-1; the D gene is possibly TRBD2 (6 bases). This CDR3 region has 13 residues. V shed 6 bases and J shed 1 base, with 12 bases lying between them. CDR1 DFQATT and CDR2 SNEGSKA come from the germline V gene (reference sequence). CDR3 sequence: CSAPERVQETQYF. The CDR3 nucleotides read TGCAGTGCCCCTGAGCGGGTCCAAGAGACCCAGTACTTC.

This clonotype appeared many times. This chain links TRBV6-2 or TRBV6-3 with TRBJ2-3, with 9 bases lining up with TRBD1. The trim removed 6 bases at V and 1 base at J, leaving 5 bases unmatched. Looked up from germline, CDR1 is MNHEY and CDR2 is SVGEGT. The CDR3 consists of 15 residues. CDR3 DNA: TGTGCCAGCAGGGACAGGGGTTTTCGCACAGATACGCAGTATTTT. It encodes CASRDRGFRTDTQYF.

This clonotype was counted many times. This sequence joins TRBV7-8 and TRBJ1-2, with D perhaps matching TRBD1 (5 bases). V was clipped by 4 bases and J by 8 bases, with 14 bases between them. The CDR3 runs to 13 residues. Germline loops: CDR1 SGHVS, CDR2 FQNEAQ. Here the CDR3 reads CASSSGPQIGYTF. In DNA, the CDR3 is TGTGCCAGCAGCTCGGGACCACAAATCGGCTACACCTTC.

This clonotype has ten or more counts. This rearrangement joins TRBV11-1 to TRBJ2-1; unclear D gene. This CDR3 comprises 12 residues. The germline V gene has CDR1 SGHAT and CDR2 FQDESV (reference sequence). Trimming took off 5 bases at V and 8 bases at J, with 10 bases between the two ends. CDR3 DNA sequence: TGTGCCAGCAGCCCAAATTGGGATGAGCAGTTCTTC. It specifies CASSPNWDEQFF. The full variable domain, completed using reference TRBV11-1 and TRBJ2-1, is EAEVAQSPRYKITEKSQAVAFWCDPISGHATLYWYRQILGQGPELLVQFQDESVVDDSQLPKDRFSAERLKGVDSTLKIQPAELGDSAMYLCASSPNWDEQFFGPGTRLTVL.

V gene TRBV20-1 combines with J gene TRBJ1-1; no firm D call. Per germline, CDR1 DFQATT and CDR2 SNEGSKA (reference sequence). This CDR3 contains 11 residues. The V and J ends lost 6 bases and 6 bases respectively, with 11 bases between them. As DNA, the CDR3 is TGCAGTGCCCGGGAGTGGGCTGAAGCTTTCTTT. It is translated as CSAREWAEAFF.

This chain connects TRBV29-1 to TRBJ1-4; 7 positions agree with TRBD1. The CDR3 extends over 14 amino acids. CDR1 and CDR2 from the germline V gene are SQVTM and ANQGSEA. V gave up 5 bases and J gave up 1 base; unmatched junction bases: 4. The CDR3 nucleotides read TGCAGCGTTCGGACAGGCCGAACTAATGAAAAACTGTTTTTT. Its translation is CSVRTGRTNEKLFF. Complete variable domain (other parts from reference TRBV29-1 and TRBJ1-4): SAVISQKPSRDICQRGTSLTIQCQVDSQVTMMFWYRQQPGQSLTLIATANQGSEATYESGFVIDKFPISRPNLTFSTLTVSNMSPEDSSIYLCSVRTGRTNEKLFFGSGTQLSVL.